The 13 T cell receptor beta chains reported below all come from one sample, sequenced in a study of CD8 T cells in seronegative destructive rheumatoid arthritis (dated by TCRdb to the early 2020s). Libraries were built with the immunoSEQ multiplex PCR assay. This is the immuneACCESS table as TCRdb keeps it, with only in-frame sequences that have V and J called. A part of the clones is gone; compared with another copy, unresolved V genes explain less than half, and the rest is unexplained. The sample table holds 10,000 to 15,000 clones, of which roughly four fifths were seen once. About a quarter of the sample comes from the top ten. The sequenced material came from CD8+ T cells from blood. Receptors were obtained from a woman aged 30-50 years with seronegative destructive rheumatoid arthritis.

The CDR3 sequence: CASSLNVGRVSEAFF. The CDR3 nucleotides are TGTGCCAGCAGCTTAAATGTGGGGAGGGTCTCTGAAGCTTTCTTT. The V call is TRBV7-9, the J call TRBJ1-1; D unclear. The V end was cut by 2 bases, the J end by 6 bases, with 16 bases between. Germline CDR1 SEHNR, CDR2 FQNEAQ (reference sequence). CDR3 length: 15 residues.

Worth noting for this clone: This sample also contains other DNA sequences that code for the same CDR3. The chain couples TRBV28 to TRBJ1-4, with 9 positions matching TRBD1. Germline-derived CDR1 and CDR2 are MDHEN and SYDVKM. V dropped 0 bases and J dropped 5; count of bases not matched to a gene: 7. This CDR3 is built from 17 residues. The CDR3 protein is CASSLWVIGTGNEKLFF. CDR3 nucleotides: TGTGCCAGCAGTTTATGGGTCATCGGGACAGGGAATGAAAAACTGTTTTTT.

This clone was seen once. The chain couples TRBV5-1 to TRBJ1-3; 7 bases agree with TRBD1. J lost 0 bases, V lost 4 bases, and 4 bases had no gene match. This CDR3 comprises 15 residues. CDR1 and CDR2 (germline): SGHRS, YFSETQ. The CDR3 nucleotides read TGCGCCAGCAGCGACGGACAGGACTCTGGAAACACCATATATTTT. This codes for CASSDGQDSGNTIYF.

This sequence joins TRBV6-5 and TRBJ2-1; 8 nucleotides align to TRBD2. The CDR3 has 15 amino acids. The V and J ends lost 5 bases and 6 bases, in that order; junction bases with no gene match: 9. CDR1 is MNHEY, CDR2 SVGAGI, per germline. The CDR3 spells CASSPGTSVGNEQFF. CDR3 nucleotide sequence: TGTGCCAGCAGTCCCGGGACTAGTGTGGGCAATGAGCAGTTCTTC.

V gene TRBV15 combines with J gene TRBJ2-2; 14 bases match TRBD2. Germline CDR1 LNHNV, CDR2 YYDKDF (reference sequence). The J segment lost 3 bases and the V segment lost 0 bases, leaving 3 bases of the junction unmatched. CDR3 length: 18 residues. In DNA form, the CDR3 reads TGTGCCACCAGCAGAGAAATGGGACTAGCGGGGGACACCGGGGAGCTGTTTTTT. It yields the protein CATSREMGLAGDTGELFF. The full variable domain, its missing parts supplied by reference TRBV15 and TRBJ2-2, is DAMVIQNPRYQVTQFGKPVTLSCSQTLNHNVMYWYQQKSSQAPKLLFHYYDKDFNNEADTPDNFQSRRPNTSFCFLDIRSPGLGDTAMYLCATSREMGLAGDTGELFFGEGSRLTVL.

The chain couples TRBV7-9 to TRBJ2-1, with 9 bases aligning to TRBD2. The V gene end was trimmed by 3 bases and the J gene end by 2 bases; junction bases not matched to a gene: 2. The CDR3 covers 15 residues. Germline V lookup: CDR1 SEHNR, CDR2 FQNEAQ (reference sequence). The chain's CDR3 is CASSFGGGAYNEQFF. In nucleotides, the CDR3 is TGTGCCAGCAGCTTTGGCGGGGGGGCCTACAATGAGCAGTTCTTC.

The V and J genes are TRBV27 and TRBJ2-5, with 11 bases aligning to TRBD1. J was trimmed by 5 bases and V by 2 bases; bases with no gene match: 7. The CDR3 covers 16 residues. CDR1 and CDR2 from the germline V gene are MNHEY and SMNVEV (reference sequence). DNA of the CDR3: TGTGCCAGCAGTTTAGAATGGACAGGGGGCTGGGAGACCCAGTACTTC. Encoded protein: CASSLEWTGGWETQYF.

Points on this clone: A read error is the likely source, as a far larger clone sits one nucleotide away. The chain links TRBV27 to TRBJ2-3; no reliable D call. Germline V gives CDR1 MNHEY, CDR2 SMNVEV (reference sequence). The CDR3 spans 13 residues. The CDR3 DNA is TGTGCCAGCAGCCATACAGCCGCCGGTGAGCAGGTCTTC. Residues: CASSHTAAGEQVF.

The chain couples TRBV7-8 to TRBJ2-5; 10 bases fit TRBD1. The CDR3 consists of 14 residues. Germline values: CDR1 SGHVS, CDR2 FQNEAQ. V lost 4 bases, J lost 13 bases, and 12 bases stayed unmatched. The CDR3 sequence: CASSSPGTGVMVYF. CDR3 nucleotides: TGTGCCAGCAGCTCCCCGGGGACAGGGGTGATGGTGTACTTC.

This clone was seen a single time. This rearrangement joins TRBV4-1 to TRBJ2-1; D ambiguous. The germline V and J ends were trimmed by 0 bases and 0 bases, with 15 bases remaining between them. Looked up from germline, CDR1 is MGHRA and CDR2 is YSYEKL. The CDR3 consists of 18 residues. The CDR3 DNA reads TGCGCCAGCAGCCAAGACTTGCCAGAGGTCGCCTCCTACAATGAGCAGTTCTTC. Translating it yields CASSQDLPEVASYNEQFF.

This clone has more than one count but fewer than ten. V is TRBV30 and J is TRBJ1-4, with D tentatively TRBD1 (5 bases). Per the germline V gene, CDR1 is GTSNPN and CDR2 is SVGIG (reference sequence). Trimming shortened V by 8 bases and J by 3 bases, and 16 bases separated the two germline ends. The CDR3 is 14 residues long. CDR3 DNA sequence: TGTGCCCCTCCCGTGCGGGACCCTAATGAAAAACTGTTTTTT. Encoded protein: CAPPVRDPNEKLFF.

CDR3 residues: CAISGTTGGENSPLHF. Written as DNA, the CDR3 is TGTGCCATCAGCGGGACCACAGGGGGAGAGAATTCACCCCTCCACTTT. This chain links TRBV10-3 with TRBJ1-6, with 8 bases lining up with TRBD1. CDR1 and CDR2 (germline): ENHRY, SYGVKD. This CDR3 contains 16 residues. The J segment lost 7 bases and the V segment lost 6 bases, leaving 11 bases of the junction unmatched.

The chain joins TRBV29-1 to TRBJ2-1; D not resolved. With 7 bases removed from V and 0 bases from J, the gap between germline ends came to 10 bases. Germline V gene data show CDR1 as SQVTM and CDR2 as ANQGSEA. The CDR3 has 13 residues. CDR3 DNA sequence: TGCAGCGCACACGTCAGCTCCTACAATGAGCAGTTCTTC. It yields the protein CSAHVSSYNEQFF.